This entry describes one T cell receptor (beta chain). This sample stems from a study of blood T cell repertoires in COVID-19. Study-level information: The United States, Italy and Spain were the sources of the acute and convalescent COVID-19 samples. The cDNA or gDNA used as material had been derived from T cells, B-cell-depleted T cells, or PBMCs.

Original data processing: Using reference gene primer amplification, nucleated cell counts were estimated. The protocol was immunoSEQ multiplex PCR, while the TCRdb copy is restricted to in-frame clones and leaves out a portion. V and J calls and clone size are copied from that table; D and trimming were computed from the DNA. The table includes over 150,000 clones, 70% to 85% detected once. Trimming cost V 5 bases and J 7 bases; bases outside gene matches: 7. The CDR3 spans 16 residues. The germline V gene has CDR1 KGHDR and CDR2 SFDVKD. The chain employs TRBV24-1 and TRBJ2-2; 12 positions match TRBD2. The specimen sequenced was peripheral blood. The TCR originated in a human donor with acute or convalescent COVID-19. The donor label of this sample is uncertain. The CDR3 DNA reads TGTGCCACCAGTGGCGTGACTAGCGGGAGTGGCGGGGAGCTGTTTTTT. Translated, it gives CATSGVTSGSGGELFF.